This T cell receptor (beta chain) was recorded in a study of T cell responses to AZD1222 COVID-19 vaccine. Germline CDR1 is SGHDN and CDR2 is FVKESK. V lost 2 bases and J lost 4, with 10 bases in between. The CDR3 sequence is 14 residues long. A single count supports this clone. Measured with immunoSEQ multiplex PCR; TCRdb has only the in-frame clones, and not every one. The sample comprises around 130,000 clones, roughly 92% of which are singletons, and 0.85% to 1.3% rests with the top ten. The V gene is TRBV14, the J gene TRBJ2-3; D not certain. The sample was peripheral blood, taken 28 days after the second AZD1222 dose. This sequence originates from an adult who received the AZD1222 COVID-19 vaccine. CDR3 sequence (DNA): TGTGCCAGCAGCCAACTTGACTTCCCAGATACGCAGTATTTT. Amino acid sequence: CASSQLDFPDTQYF.